This passage covers 23 T cell receptor beta chains from one sample sequenced in a study of cytomegalovirus exposure and HLA in healthy donors. Clones were sequenced by immunoSEQ multiplex PCR, and TCRdb holds only the in-frame ones, with some missing. The data show tens of thousands of clones, roughly 96% seen once. The sample was PBMCs. The origin of the receptors is a woman aged 18-29 years in good health and CMV-seronegative.

The chain recombines TRBV6-5 with TRBJ2-3; D may be TRBD2 (5 bases). Germline CDR1 MNHEY, CDR2 SVGAGI. Deletions cut 10 bases from V and 3 bases from J, with 20 bases between. The CDR3 spans 15 residues. CDR3 bases: TGTGCCACGGCTCTCGTTGGGAGAGGGACAGATACGCAGTATTTT. Protein: CATALVGRGTDTQYF.

The chain links TRBV11-3 to TRBJ2-1; D not certain. This CDR3 is built from 13 residues. The V end was cut by 2 bases, the J end by 10 bases, with 12 bases between. The V gene's germline CDR1 is SGHNT and CDR2 YENEEA. The CDR3 sequence is CASSLLPAVEQFF. Here the CDR3 DNA reads TGTGCCAGCAGCTTACTACCCGCCGTGGAGCAGTTCTTC.

The rearrangement joins TRBV6-1 to TRBJ1-1; D unresolved. Germline V gene lookup returns CDR1 MNHNS and CDR2 SASEGT. Deletions cut 5 bases from V and 1 base from J, with 11 bases between. This CDR3 region has 14 residues. For the CDR3, the DNA is TGTGCCAGCAGTATCCGCGGGAAGAACACTGAAGCTTTCTTT. Protein product: CASSIRGKNTEAFF.

The V call is TRBV5-4, the J call TRBJ2-3; TRBD2 might be the D (5 bases). The V end lost 4 bases, the J end lost 0 bases, and 15 bases lay between the germline ends. Germline-derived CDR1 and CDR2 are SGHNT and YYREEE (reference sequence). The CDR3 runs to 16 residues. The CDR3, as DNA: TGTGCCAGCAGCGGACCTGGCGGGTCTAGCACAGATACGCAGTATTTT. It yields the protein CASSGPGGSSTDTQYF.

The chain joins TRBV2 to TRBJ1-1; TRBD1 is a possible D gene (5 bases). This CDR3 has 15 amino acids. Trimming shortened V by 7 bases and J by 1 base, and 16 bases separated the two germline ends. CDR1 SNHLY and CDR2 FYNNEI come from the germline V gene. The CDR3 DNA reads TGTGCCAGCACCCCAGGGTGGGATAGGAACACTGAAGCTTTCTTT. Protein product: CASTPGWDRNTEAFF. The complete variable domain, with remaining parts taken from reference TRBV2 and TRBJ1-1, reads EPEVTQTPSHQVTQMGQEVILRCVPISNHLYFYWYRQILGQKVEFLVSFYNNEISEKSEIFDDQFSVERPDGSNFTLKIRSTKLEDSAMYFCASTPGWDRNTEAFFGQGTRLTVV.

The gene calls are TRBV2 and TRBJ2-1; perhaps TRBD2 as D (6 bases). V shed 6 bases and J shed 4 bases, with 10 bases lying between them. This CDR3 has 13 residues. The germline V gene has CDR1 SNHLY and CDR2 FYNNEI. CDR3: CASRIAAYNEQFF. CDR3 nucleotide sequence: TGTGCCAGCAGGATAGCGGCGTACAATGAGCAGTTCTTC.

This chain connects TRBV2 to TRBJ1-1; the D gene is possibly TRBD1 (5 bases). With 7 bases removed from V and 3 bases from J, the gap between germline ends came to 15 bases. The CDR3 has 14 residues. CDR1 and CDR2 from the germline V gene are SNHLY and FYNNEI. DNA of the CDR3: TGTGCCAGCACCAACACCGGGGGGTACACTGAAGCTTTCTTT. This translates into CASTNTGGYTEAFF.

For the CDR3, the DNA is TGCAGCGTTGTTCCCCGTGACAGGCAAGAGACCCAGTACTTC. It specifies CSVVPRDRQETQYF. The rearrangement uses TRBV29-1 and TRBJ2-5; a possible D gene is TRBD1 (6 bases). Germline V gene sequence: CDR1 SQVTM, CDR2 ANQGSEA. The CDR3 covers 14 residues. V gave up 4 bases and J gave up 2 bases, with 14 bases separating them.

CDR3 nucleotide sequence: TGTGCCTGGACCGCGGAGGGGACAGGGAACACTGAAGCTTTCTTT. Translating gives CAWTAEGTGNTEAFF. The genes are TRBV30 and TRBJ1-1, with 8 bases lining up with TRBD1. Germline loops: CDR1 GTSNPN, CDR2 SVGIG (reference sequence). The V gene end was trimmed by 4 bases and the J gene end by 1 base; junction bases not matched to a gene: 8. This CDR3 contains 15 residues.

The V call is TRBV6-5, the J call TRBJ1-1; possibly TRBD1 for D (6 bases). The CDR3 loop spans 16 amino acids. V was trimmed by 4 bases and J by 1 base, leaving 16 bases between them. Looked up from germline, CDR1 is MNHEY and CDR2 is SVGAGI. This CDR3 is CASSWTRQGSNTEAFF. The CDR3, as DNA: TGTGCCAGCAGTTGGACACGCCAGGGGTCGAACACTGAAGCTTTCTTT.

The V call is TRBV10-1, the J call TRBJ2-1; 11 bases are shared with TRBD2. Germline CDR1 reads WNHNN; CDR2 reads SYGVQD (reference sequence). V was clipped by 6 bases and J by 5 bases; unmatched bases: 12. The CDR3 spans 17 residues. The CDR3 reads CASSGAPELAGDNEQFF. DNA for the CDR3: TGCGCCAGCAGCGGAGCCCCGGAACTAGCGGGAGACAATGAGCAGTTCTTC.

The chain has TRBV19 and TRBJ1-5; 7 positions agree with TRBD1. V shed 4 bases, J shed 6 bases, and the junction held 3 bases outside the gene matches. CDR3 length: 13 residues. Germline CDR1 reads LNHDA; CDR2 reads SQIVND (reference sequence). The CDR3 region is CASSTRDSQPQHF. Here the CDR3 DNA reads TGTGCCAGTAGTACCCGGGACAGTCAGCCCCAGCATTTT.

The chain couples TRBV29-1 to TRBJ2-1; TRBD2 matches at 9 bases. The V and J ends lost 7 bases and 3 bases, in that order; junction bases with no gene match: 13. Germline loops: CDR1 SQVTM, CDR2 ANQGSEA. The CDR3 is 16 amino acids. DNA of the CDR3: TGCAGCGCAATCGGCGGGAGGGCCGTCATCTACAATGAGCAGTTCTTC. It specifies CSAIGGRAVIYNEQFF.

The chain links TRBV10-1 to TRBJ2-7, with TRBD1 matching over 7 bases. The trim removed 3 bases at V and 2 bases at J, leaving 7 bases unmatched. Looked up from germline, CDR1 is WNHNN and CDR2 is SYGVQD (reference sequence). The CDR3 covers 15 residues. Here the CDR3 DNA reads TGCGCCAGCAGTGATCCGAGACAGGGTGCCTACGAGCAGTACTTC. Translated: CASSDPRQGAYEQYF.

The chain is built from TRBV30 and TRBJ1-6, with D possibly being TRBD1 (5 bases). Germline CDR1 GTSNPN, CDR2 SVGIG (reference sequence). Trimming removed 4 bases from V and 3 bases from J, with 16 bases in between. There are 16 residues in the CDR3. The DNA of the CDR3 is TGTGCCTGGACCGCAGACTGGGGCGGCTATAATTCACCCCTCCACTTT. Translation gives CAWTADWGGYNSPLHF.

This clone has a handful of counts. The chain employs TRBV25-1 and TRBJ1-5, with D maybe TRBD1 (5 bases). The CDR3 is made up of 14 amino acids. Trimming removed 6 bases at V and 2 bases at J, with 11 bases between. Germline CDR1 and CDR2: MGHDK and SYGVNS. DNA for the CDR3: TGTGCCAGCAGGGCTGGGGCAGGCAATCAGCCCCAGCATTTT. Protein: CASRAGAGNQPQHF.

The chain has TRBV18 and TRBJ2-2, with 9 bases identical to TRBD2. The CDR3 has 14 residues. CDR1 is KGHSH, CDR2 LQKENI, per germline. The V and J ends lost 4 bases and 4 bases, in that order; junction bases with no gene match: 1. The CDR3 region has the DNA TGTGCCAGCTCACTGCGGGAGGGCACCGGGGAGCTGTTTTTT. Translating gives CASSLREGTGELFF.

The V and J genes are TRBV7-2 and TRBJ2-7; tentatively, D is TRBD2 (6 bases). CDR1 SGHTA and CDR2 FQGNSA come from the germline V gene. V shed 7 bases and J shed 3 bases, with 16 bases lying between them. The CDR3 is 14 residues long. The DNA for the CDR3 is TGTGCCAGCACCCCTATCGGGAGTTTCTACGAGCAGTACTTC. It translates to CASTPIGSFYEQYF.

The chain has TRBV9 and TRBJ2-1; 7 bases align to TRBD2. V trimming: 0 bases; J trimming: 5 bases; junction bases outside the gene matches: 5. This CDR3 is 15 amino acids long. Germline loops: CDR1 SGDLS, CDR2 YYNGEE. The CDR3 loop reads CASSVARLANNEQFF. The CDR3, as DNA: TGTGCCAGCAGCGTAGCTAGACTAGCTAACAATGAGCAGTTCTTC.

The chain is built from TRBV7-6 and TRBJ2-3; TRBD2 matches 14 bases. This CDR3 has 16 amino acids. Per germline, CDR1 SGHVS and CDR2 FNYEAQ. V gave up 3 bases and J gave up 5 bases; unmatched junction bases: 4. The CDR3 sequence is CASSFGTSGSIDTQYF. CDR3 nucleotides: TGTGCCAGCAGCTTCGGGACTAGCGGGAGTATAGATACGCAGTATTTT.

The chain has TRBV9 and TRBJ2-5; 8 bases agree with TRBD1. CDR3 size: 16 residues. Per germline, CDR1 SGDLS and CDR2 YYNGEE. V shed 2 bases and J 4 bases; nucleotides not matched to a gene: 10. The CDR3 DNA is TGTGCCAGCAGCGTTGTGGCCAGGGGGCGCGGAGAGACCCAGTACTTC. Its translation is CASSVVARGRGETQYF.

The chain is built from TRBV5-1 and TRBJ2-5; 7 nucleotides align to TRBD2. V lost 8 bases and J lost 2; bases outside the gene matches: 12. The CDR3 runs 15 residues. Germline loops: CDR1 SGHRS, CDR2 YFSETQ. CDR3 region: CASHPGLQSQETQYF. The CDR3 bases are TGCGCCAGTCATCCGGGACTACAATCACAAGAGACCCAGTACTTC.

The chain employs TRBV5-4 and TRBJ2-1, with 15 bases that match TRBD2. There are 16 residues in the CDR3. V gave up 0 bases and J gave up 7 bases; unmatched junction bases: 2. Germline CDR1 is SGHNT and CDR2 is YYREEE (reference sequence). The DNA for the CDR3 is TGTGCCAGCAGCTTGGCGGGACTAGCGGGAGGAAATGAGCAGTTCTTC. It translates to CASSLAGLAGGNEQFF.